What follows describes a single T cell receptor (beta chain). The record originates from a study of blood T cell repertoires in COVID-19. Clones were read by immunoSEQ multiplex PCR, and TCRdb kept only the in-frame ones, dropping some. The table records about 48,000 clones, around 83% of them present only once. The CDR3 runs to 13 residues. The germline V and J ends were trimmed by 6 bases and 4 bases, with 13 bases remaining between them. The germline V gene has CDR1 MNHEY and CDR2 SVGAGI. Input material: peripheral blood. The rearrangement links TRBV6-5 to TRBJ2-7, with D tentatively TRBD1 (6 bases). The TCR sequence derives from a human donor in a cohort sampled during active COVID-19. In DNA form, the CDR3 reads TGTGCCAGCAGCATGGACAGAGATTACGAGCAGTACTTC. This translates into CASSMDRDYEQYF.